This T cell receptor (beta chain) came from a study of blood T cell repertoires in COVID-19. The CDR3 has 16 residues. CDR1 and CDR2 from the germline V gene are MDHEN and SYDVKM. V gave up 7 bases and J gave up 4 bases, with 23 bases separating them. Repertoires were generated with immunoSEQ multiplex PCR, while TCRdb's copy carries only in-frame clones and drops some. In the table there are about 130,000 clones, approximately 84% of which are singletons. The sample was peripheral blood. This clonotype was obtained from a woman in her 50s who had recovered from COVID-19. The rearrangement uses TRBV28 and TRBJ2-7; a weak D match, TRBD2 (5 bases). The CDR3 is CASTVSLGLFEYEQYF. The CDR3 DNA reads TGTGCCAGCACAGTATCCCTAGGACTGTTTGAGTACGAGCAGTACTTC.